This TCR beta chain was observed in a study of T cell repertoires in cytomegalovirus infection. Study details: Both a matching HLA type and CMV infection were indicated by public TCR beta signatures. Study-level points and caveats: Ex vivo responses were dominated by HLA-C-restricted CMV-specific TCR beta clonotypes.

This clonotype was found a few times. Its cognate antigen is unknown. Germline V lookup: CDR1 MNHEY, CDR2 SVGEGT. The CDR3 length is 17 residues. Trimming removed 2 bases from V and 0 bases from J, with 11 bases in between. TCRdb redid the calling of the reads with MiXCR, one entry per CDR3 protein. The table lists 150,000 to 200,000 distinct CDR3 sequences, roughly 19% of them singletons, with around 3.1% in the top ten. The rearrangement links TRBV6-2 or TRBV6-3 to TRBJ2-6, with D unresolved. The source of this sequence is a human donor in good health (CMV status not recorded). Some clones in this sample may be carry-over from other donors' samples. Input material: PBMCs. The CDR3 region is CASSYAGSLSGANVLTF. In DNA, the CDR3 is TGTGCCAGCAGTTACGCAGGAAGCCTCTCTGGGGCCAACGTCCTGACTTTC.